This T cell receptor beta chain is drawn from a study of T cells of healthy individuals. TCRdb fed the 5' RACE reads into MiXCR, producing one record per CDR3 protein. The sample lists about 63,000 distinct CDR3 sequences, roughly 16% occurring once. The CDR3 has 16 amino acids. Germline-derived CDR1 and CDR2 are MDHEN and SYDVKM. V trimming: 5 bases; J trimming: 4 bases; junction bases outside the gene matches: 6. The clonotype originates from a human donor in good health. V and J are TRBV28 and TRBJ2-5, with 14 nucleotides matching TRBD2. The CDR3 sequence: CASSLTSGGARETQYF. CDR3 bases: TGTGCCAGCAGTCTGACTAGCGGGGGGGCCCGAGAGACCCAGTACTTC.